This TCR beta chain emerged from a study of cytomegalovirus exposure and HLA in healthy donors (dated by TCRdb to about 2017). Looking at the study overall: An earlier analysis of 587 of the donors reported around 280 Gb of sequence data and 90 million to 120 million unique TCR beta sequences obtained from approximately 180 million T cells. Donor age, sex, ethnicity and CMV serostatus were compiled together with the repertoire data. A later genetic analysis took genome-wide SNP genotypes for about 55% of the roughly 700 donors and used that subset as a discovery cohort. An early release covering approximately 600 HLA-typed donors comprised about 320 gigabases of sequencing data and 85 million or so unique TCR sequences. Among the roughly 370 genotyped donors, around 79% belonged to the genetic ancestry cluster associated with self-reported Caucasian donors. To decide whether each TCR beta V gene segment behaved as functional or pseudogenic, an earlier analysis of some 540 of the donors relied on high-throughput TCR beta sequencing. A handful of DR-DQ haplotypes were handled as single units for association and clustering because linkage in the cohort was strong. The number of typed donors differed by locus: about 620-630 for A, B, C, DRB1 and DQB1; 500 to 550 for DQA1; around 610 for DPA1; and about 470 for DPB1. Using immunosequencing, the study profiled T cell repertoires from some 670 subjects and related those repertoires to cytomegalovirus serostatus. Among around 400 genotyped donors of the cohort, an average of around 250,000 unique TCR beta nucleotide sequences was sequenced per donor, of which 15% to 20% were non-productive. Besides the first cohort of 550 to 750 subjects, a separate validation cohort made up of over 100 different subjects was used. HLA typing covered class I and class II loci at four-digit resolution. To study patterns of TCR occurrence, a later analysis re-analyzed previously published TCR beta repertoires from 666 donors and added high-resolution HLA genotyping. The study was designed to test whether signatures of past pathogen exposure could be identified by cataloging public T cell receptors. Every discovery cohort repertoire had been produced on one sequencing platform. The later analysis used no new phenotypic data to find candidate immune exposures, relying instead on TCR beta sequences and their occurrence across donors. The study combined high-throughput TCR immunosequencing, statistical association of individual TCRs with disease status, and machine learning to predict cytomegalovirus infection status. Study-wide conclusions, independent of this receptor: Broadly in line with IMGT annotations, most TCR beta V segments showed up in productive rearrangements about 87% or about 30% of the time in an earlier analysis of under 700 of the donors. Sequencing depth was assumed to be roughly uniform across donors in the presence/absence analyses, though that assumption may not hold. An association between a missense DCLRE1C variant and V-gene and J-gene trimming of TCR beta chains was found in a later genetic analysis and replicated in an independent cohort. The classifier was reported to diagnose cytomegalovirus status with high specificity and sensitivity in both the original and validation cohorts. In a later analysis, TCR association rates were found to vary across HLA loci, with the most associated TCRs seen for DRB1 alleles and the fewest for HLA-C alleles. A cluster of highly shared sequence variants was judged likely to represent a technical artifact of the sequencing pipeline. Linkage disequilibrium might explain the correlated functional status among segregating V segments, but an unknown experimental factor could not be excluded. Three of the identified cytomegalovirus-associated TCR beta chains were confirmed in vitro to be specific for cytomegalovirus antigens. In this cohort, only TCR beta chains were sequenced, and detectable features were limited by the absence of alpha or paired-chain data. Because some donors lacked HLA typing at each locus, the association tests relied only on the typed subset. Some IMGT-functional V segments, including TRBV6-2 and TRBV6-3, could not be distinguished by the 87-base-pair reads and were therefore excluded. CMV serostatus was the only immune exposure information available for the cohort. Strong co-occurrence of HLA alleles, especially DR and DQ, made assigning TCR associations to individual alleles difficult. A later analysis associated around 16,000 TCR beta sequences with specific HLA alleles at a false discovery rate of 0.05. Compared with equally common non-associated chains, HLA-associated TCR beta chains in a later analysis were more clonally expanded and had lower generation probabilities. Roughly 15 rarely observed V segments, including chromosome 9 orphons, were excluded from the earlier analysis of a few hundred of the donors because counts were too low. The authors suggested that the approach could potentially be generalized to other disease states and immunological phenotypes. Most TCR sequences were observed very rarely across donors, whereas some public TCRs were present in many individuals. In a later analysis, several top co-occurrence clusters were reported to appear linked to parvovirus B19, influenza, CMV and Epstein-Barr virus. In a later genetic analysis, fewer N-insertions in productive TCRs were reported among donors in an Asian-associated ancestry cluster than the 666-donor mean. In the study, about 150 TCR beta chains were listed as associated with cytomegalovirus. A further reported finding was that TCR beta sequences accurately predicted the HLA-A and HLA-B alleles for most subjects in the first cohort. A later analysis found that most CMV-associated TCR beta chains appeared HLA-restricted, with HLA associations seemingly driven largely by CMV exposure.

As concerns this clone: Its antigen is currently not known. One base away there is no much larger clone; base qualities are not given.

The CDR1 and CDR2 encoded by the germline V gene are SNHLY and FYNNEI. The CDR3 contains 16 residues, cysteine and phenylalanine counted. Only the CDR3 DNA stays, 48 bases, in frame from base 1. Trimming takes 1 base off V and 3 bases off J; junction bases not matched to a gene: 9. The cohort consisted of 600 or so healthy bone marrow donors. Cohort members were all nominally healthy when sampled, although unrecorded immune exposures were likely present. The donor tested CMV seronegative and was one of the 352 seronegative cohort members. Every donor gave a peripheral blood sample, and the peripheral blood mononuclear cells from that sample were used for TCR beta sequencing. The Qiagen DNeasy Blood Extraction Kit was used to extract genomic DNA from the blood cell samples. The library came from the immunoSEQ multiplex PCR assay. A mixture of 60 forward primers for TCR Vbeta segments and 13 reverse primers for TCR Jbeta segments was used in the multiplex PCR. Amplification of the CDR3 region of rearranged TCR beta genes was performed with a multiplex PCR assay on genomic DNA. The amplified TCR beta libraries were sequenced on the Illumina HiSeq System as 87-base-pair reads. As for the authors' bioinformatics: A later analysis counted approximately 84 million unique TCR beta chains across the 666 repertoires, and around 9.9 million of these chains were shared by at least two donors. To remove PCR and sequencing errors, raw reads were error-corrected and collapsed into unique sequences using a nearest-neighbor algorithm that merged closely related sequences. CDR3 sequences were aligned to IMGT reference sequences to assign V, D and J gene segments. For a sequence to be retained, a match of at least six nucleotides was required to both a V gene segment and a J gene segment. Rearrangements were called productive when the CDR3 lacked stop codons and stayed in frame with V and J; all others were non-productive. CDR3 was defined by IMGT convention, running from the second conserved V-encoded cysteine to the conserved J-encoded phenylalanine. The earlier analysis of roughly 590 of the donors excluded sequences that lacked an unambiguous match to a single V gene segment. In an earlier analysis of roughly 600 of the donors, a V segment was called functional when productive rearrangements were above 56.7%, and segregating when the standard deviation between donors exceeded 5%. A statistical classification framework was built to diagnose cytomegalovirus status from the catalog of TCR beta chain sequences. In a later analysis, V and J genes were assigned by comparing TCR nucleotide sequences against IMGT/GENE-DB human TR gene sequences. Using the TCRdist pipeline, a later analysis assigned CDR3 sequences along with most-parsimonious VDJ recombination scenarios. A later analysis defined each TCR beta chain by its CDR3 amino acid sequence plus V-gene family, and excluded reads lacking a unique V-gene family. To address suspected cross-contamination and a sequencing artifact, a later analysis removed 450 to 700 highly shared, low-generation-probability nucleotide sequences. A later analysis calculated a clonal expansion index for each public chain from normalized within-repertoire ranks of inferred template counts. A later analysis computed generation probabilities with a VDJ recombination model fitted to out-of-frame rearrangements, and checked the results against IGoR. A later analysis scored TCR-TCR, TCR-HLA and TCR-CMV co-occurrence with hypergeometric tests, applying a repertoire-size bias correction to TCR pairs. False discovery rates were estimated in a later analysis by permuting HLA or CMV assignments 20 times. A later analysis grouped co-occurring TCRs with DBSCAN, adding TCRdist sequence similarity when clustering within HLA-allele-positive subsets. For co-occurrence clustering, repertoires with fewer than 30,000 or more than 120,000 public chains were excluded, along with 4 to 6 repertoires with anomalous nucleotide sharing. Here the immuneACCESS table is served through TCRdb, limited to in-frame sequences with V and J called. Missing clones are a known gap in these copies; in checked studies unresolved V genes cover under half, and the rest lacks a known reason. For V, J and clone size, that table is used; D and trimming come from the DNA. The sample includes 40,000 to 50,000 clones, with less than 75% observed a single time. The ten most abundant clones make up roughly 6.3% of the sample.

The material sequenced was PBMCs. This TCR was sampled from a man aged 25-40 years in good health and CMV-seronegative. The chain was built from TRBV2 and TRBJ2-7; TRBD1 aligns with 7 central bases. The sequence in DNA is TGTGCCAGCAGTGAAGGGGCCGGCACAGGGGACTACGAGCAGTACTTC. Its protein is CASSEGAGTGDYEQYF.